Included here is one T cell receptor beta chain sequence, with context. In the original workflow: Reference gene primer amplification yielded estimated nucleated cell counts. Sequencing was performed with immunoSEQ multiplex PCR; in TCRdb, only in-frame clones are kept and a portion is missing. That table supplies the V and J calls and clone size; D and trimming were determined from the DNA. The table has under 150,000 clones, 90% seen once. The data derive from a study of blood T cell repertoires in COVID-19. Overall study context: Specimens from acute and convalescent COVID-19 originated in the United States, Italy and Spain. The cDNA or gDNA used as material had been derived from T cells, B-cell-depleted T cells, or PBMCs.

Unmatched junction bases numbered 6, after V lost 0 bases and J lost 3 bases. Looked up from germline, CDR1 is SGHDT and CDR2 is YYEEEE. The CDR3 consists of 16 residues. Sequenced: peripheral blood. This clonotype was obtained from a man aged 45-65 years with active COVID-19. The gene calls are TRBV5-6 and TRBJ1-1; 9 bases match TRBD1. The CDR3 DNA follows: TGTGCCAGCAGCTTGGAACAGGGGGCGCGGGACACTGAAGCTTTCTTT. It translates to CASSLEQGARDTEAFF.